This T cell receptor beta chain was profiled in a study of CD8 T cells in Susac syndrome. An amount of RNA that ranged from roughly 0.5 to 1 ug was reverse transcribed with random hexamers. TCRdb reprocessed the immunoSEQ multiplex PCR reads via MiXCR and lists one record per CDR3 protein. The sample includes approximately 180,000 distinct CDR3 sequences, around 90% seen only once; the top ten take approximately 0.09%. Sequencing of TCR beta was performed on blood CD8+ T cells and on blood CD4+ T cells. The sample consisted of CD4+ T cells from PBMCs. This clonotype was sampled from a human donor with Susac syndrome.

CDR3 amino acids: CASSDSIGDTQYF. The CDR3 region has the DNA TGTGCCAGCAGTGACTCGATTGGAGATACGCAGTATTTT. V and J are TRBV6-4 and TRBJ2-3, with no clear D. The CDR3 length is 13 residues. Germline CDR1 MRHNA, CDR2 SNTAGT. V was pared by 0 bases and J by 5 bases, with 6 bases between.